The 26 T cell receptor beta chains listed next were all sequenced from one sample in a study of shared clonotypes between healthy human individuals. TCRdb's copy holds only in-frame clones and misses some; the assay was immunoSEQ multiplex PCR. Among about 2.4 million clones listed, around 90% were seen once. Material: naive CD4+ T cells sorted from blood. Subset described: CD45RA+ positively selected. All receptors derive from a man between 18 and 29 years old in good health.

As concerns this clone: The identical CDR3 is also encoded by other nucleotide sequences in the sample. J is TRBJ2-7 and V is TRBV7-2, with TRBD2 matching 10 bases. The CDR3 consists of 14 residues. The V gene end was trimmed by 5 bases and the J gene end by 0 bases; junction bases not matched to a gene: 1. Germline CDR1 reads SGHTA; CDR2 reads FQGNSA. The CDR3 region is CASSRTSGSYEQYF. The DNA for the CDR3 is TGTGCCAGCAGCAGGACTAGCGGCTCCTACGAGCAGTACTTC.

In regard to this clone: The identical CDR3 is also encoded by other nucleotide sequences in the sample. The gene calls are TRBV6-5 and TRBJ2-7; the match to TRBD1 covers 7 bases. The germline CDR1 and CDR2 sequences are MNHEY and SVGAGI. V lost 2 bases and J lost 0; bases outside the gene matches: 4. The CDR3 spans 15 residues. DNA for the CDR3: TGTGCCAGCAGTTACCAGGGGGTCTCCTCCTACGAGCAGTACTTC. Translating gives CASSYQGVSSYEQYF.

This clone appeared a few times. CDR3 in amino acids: CASSQTWGTEAFF. The CDR3 region has the DNA TGTGCCAGCAGCCAGACTTGGGGGACTGAAGCTTTCTTT. The V gene is TRBV7-3, the J gene TRBJ1-1; TRBD1 might be the D (5 bases). Germline V gives CDR1 SGHTA, CDR2 FQGTGA. This CDR3 comprises 13 residues. Trimming took 5 bases from V and 5 from J, leaving 12 bases between them. The complete variable domain, with remaining parts taken from reference TRBV7-3 and TRBJ1-1, reads GAGVSQTPSNKVTEKGKYVELRCDPISGHTALYWYRQSLGQGPEFLIYFQGTGAADDSGLPNDRFFAVRPEGSVSTLKIQRTERGDSAVYLCASSQTWGTEAFFGQGTRLTVV.

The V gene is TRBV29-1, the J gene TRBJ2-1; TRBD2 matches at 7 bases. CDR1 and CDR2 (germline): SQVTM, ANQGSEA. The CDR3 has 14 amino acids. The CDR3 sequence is CSSYRTSSYNEQFF. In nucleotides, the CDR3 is TGCAGTAGTTACAGGACTAGCTCCTACAATGAGCAGTTCTTC.

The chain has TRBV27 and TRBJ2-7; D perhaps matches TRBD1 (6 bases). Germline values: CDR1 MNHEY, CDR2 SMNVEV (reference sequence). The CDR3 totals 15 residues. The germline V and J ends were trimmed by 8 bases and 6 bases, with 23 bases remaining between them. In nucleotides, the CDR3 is TGTGCCAGCTGTCCGGGACACACCATTTCTGGCGAGCAGTACTTC. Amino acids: CASCPGHTISGEQYF.

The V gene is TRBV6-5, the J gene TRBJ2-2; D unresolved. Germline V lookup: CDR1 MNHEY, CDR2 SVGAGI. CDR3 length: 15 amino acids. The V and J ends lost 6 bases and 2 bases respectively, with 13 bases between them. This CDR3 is CASSTGQFNTGELFF. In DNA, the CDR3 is TGTGCCAGCAGCACCGGTCAGTTCAACACCGGGGAGCTGTTTTTT.

The CDR3 coding sequence is TGTGCCATCACACAGGGCGATGAGCAGTTCTTC. Amino acids: CAITQGDEQFF. The chain links TRBV10-3 to TRBJ2-1, with D possibly TRBD1 on 6 matching bases. V lost 7 bases and J lost 8, with 9 bases in between. The CDR3 is 11 amino acids. The germline V gene encodes CDR1 ENHRY and CDR2 SYGVKD.

CDR3 sequence: CASAVNTEAFF. Here the CDR3 DNA reads TGTGCCAGCGCAGTGAACACTGAAGCTTTCTTT. The chain has TRBV6-1 and TRBJ1-1, with unresolved D. This CDR3 is 11 amino acids long. V was shortened by 8 bases and J by 0 bases, with 4 bases between the two germline ends. CDR1 and CDR2 (germline): MNHNS, SASEGT.

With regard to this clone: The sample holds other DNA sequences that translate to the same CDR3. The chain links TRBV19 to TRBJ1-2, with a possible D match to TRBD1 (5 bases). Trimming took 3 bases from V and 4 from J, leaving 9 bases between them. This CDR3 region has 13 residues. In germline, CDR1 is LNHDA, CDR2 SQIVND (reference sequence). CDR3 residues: CASSIPGIYGYTF. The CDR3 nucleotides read TGTGCCAGTAGTATTCCAGGGATCTATGGCTACACCTTC.

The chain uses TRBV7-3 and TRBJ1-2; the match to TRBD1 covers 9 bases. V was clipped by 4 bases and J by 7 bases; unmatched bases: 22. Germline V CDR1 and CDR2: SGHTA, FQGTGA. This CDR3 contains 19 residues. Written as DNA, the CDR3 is TGTGCCAGCAGCTCCTACCCCAGAGGGGGGACAGGGCCCTTCGCTGGCTACACCTTC. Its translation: CASSSYPRGGTGPFAGYTF.

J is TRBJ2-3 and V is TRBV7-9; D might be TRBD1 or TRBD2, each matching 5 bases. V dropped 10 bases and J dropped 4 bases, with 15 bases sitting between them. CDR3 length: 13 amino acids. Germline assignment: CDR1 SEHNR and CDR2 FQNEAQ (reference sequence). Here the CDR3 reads CATKPGPSDTQYF. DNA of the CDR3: TGTGCCACCAAACCGGGACCGTCAGATACGCAGTATTTT.

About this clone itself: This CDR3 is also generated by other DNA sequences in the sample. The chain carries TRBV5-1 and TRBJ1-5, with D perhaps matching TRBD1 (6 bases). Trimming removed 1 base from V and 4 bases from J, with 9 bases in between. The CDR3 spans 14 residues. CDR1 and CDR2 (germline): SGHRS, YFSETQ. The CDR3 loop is CASSLLGGNQPQHF. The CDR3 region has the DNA TGCGCCAGCAGCTTGTTAGGGGGTAATCAGCCCCAGCATTTT.

CDR3 DNA: TGCGCCAGCAGCTTGGAGGCAGGGAGTATTGGTGAGCAGTTCTTC. Protein: CASSLEAGSIGEQFF. This sequence joins TRBV5-1 and TRBJ2-1; D tentatively reads TRBD1 or TRBD2 (5 bases each). CDR1 SGHRS and CDR2 YFSETQ come from the germline V gene. V shed 0 bases and J shed 9 bases, with 16 bases lying between them. There are 15 residues in the CDR3.

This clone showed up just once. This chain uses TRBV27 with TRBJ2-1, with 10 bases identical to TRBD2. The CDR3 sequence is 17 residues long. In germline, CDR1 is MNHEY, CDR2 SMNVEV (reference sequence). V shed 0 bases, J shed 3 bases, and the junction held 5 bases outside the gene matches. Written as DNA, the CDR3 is TGTGCCAGCAGTTTATCCCTAGCGGGAGATATCTACAATGAGCAGTTCTTC. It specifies CASSLSLAGDIYNEQFF.

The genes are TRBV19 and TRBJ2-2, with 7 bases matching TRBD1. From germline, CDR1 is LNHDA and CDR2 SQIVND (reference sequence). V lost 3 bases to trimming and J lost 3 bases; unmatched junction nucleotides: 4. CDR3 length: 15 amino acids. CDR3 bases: TGTGCCAGTAGTATGATCCAGGGGGACACCGGGGAGCTGTTTTTT. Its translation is CASSMIQGDTGELFF.

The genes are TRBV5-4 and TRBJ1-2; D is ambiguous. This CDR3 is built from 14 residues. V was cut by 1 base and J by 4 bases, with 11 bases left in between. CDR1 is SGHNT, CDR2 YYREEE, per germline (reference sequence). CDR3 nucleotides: TGTGCCAGCAGCTTGAACCAACCTGGCTATGGCTACACCTTC. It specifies CASSLNQPGYGYTF.

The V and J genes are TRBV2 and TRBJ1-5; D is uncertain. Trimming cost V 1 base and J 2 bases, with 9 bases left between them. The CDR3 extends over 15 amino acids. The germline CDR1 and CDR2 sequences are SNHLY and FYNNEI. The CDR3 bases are TGTGCCAGCAGTGAAGAGGCAGGCCGCAATCAGCCCCAGCATTTT. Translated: CASSEEAGRNQPQHF.

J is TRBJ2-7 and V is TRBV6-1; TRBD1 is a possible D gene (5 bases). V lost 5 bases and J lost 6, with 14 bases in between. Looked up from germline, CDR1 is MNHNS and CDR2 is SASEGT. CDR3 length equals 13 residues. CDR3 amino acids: CASSQTRDGEQYF. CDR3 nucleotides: TGTGCCAGCAGTCAAACCAGGGATGGCGAGCAGTACTTC.

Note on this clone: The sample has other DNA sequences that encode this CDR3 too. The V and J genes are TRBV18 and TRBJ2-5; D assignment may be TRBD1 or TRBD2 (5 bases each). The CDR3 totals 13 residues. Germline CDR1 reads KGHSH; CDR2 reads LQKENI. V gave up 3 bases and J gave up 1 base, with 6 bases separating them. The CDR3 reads CASSPGTQETQYF. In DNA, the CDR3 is TGTGCCAGCTCACCTGGGACCCAAGAGACCCAGTACTTC.

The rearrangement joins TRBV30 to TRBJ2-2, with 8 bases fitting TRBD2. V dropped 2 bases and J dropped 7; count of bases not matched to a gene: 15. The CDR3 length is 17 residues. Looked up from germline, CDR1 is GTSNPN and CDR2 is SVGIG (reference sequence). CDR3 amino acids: CAWSSRRPGRGSGELFF. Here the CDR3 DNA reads TGTGCCTGGAGTAGTCGACGACCCGGGAGGGGAAGCGGGGAGCTGTTTTTT.

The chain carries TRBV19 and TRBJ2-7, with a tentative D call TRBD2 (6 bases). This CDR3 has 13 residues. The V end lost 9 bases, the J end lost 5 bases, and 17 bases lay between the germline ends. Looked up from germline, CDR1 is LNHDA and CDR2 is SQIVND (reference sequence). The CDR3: CASTTAPGDEQYF. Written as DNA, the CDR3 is TGTGCCAGCACTACGGCCCCGGGGGACGAGCAGTACTTC.

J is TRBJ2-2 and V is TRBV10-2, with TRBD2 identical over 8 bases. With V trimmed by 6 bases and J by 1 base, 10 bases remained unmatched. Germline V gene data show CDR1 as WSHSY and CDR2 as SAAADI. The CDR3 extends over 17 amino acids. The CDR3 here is CASSPVLAGKNTGELFF. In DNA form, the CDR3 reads TGCGCCAGCAGCCCCGTGTTAGCGGGAAAGAACACCGGGGAGCTGTTTTTT.

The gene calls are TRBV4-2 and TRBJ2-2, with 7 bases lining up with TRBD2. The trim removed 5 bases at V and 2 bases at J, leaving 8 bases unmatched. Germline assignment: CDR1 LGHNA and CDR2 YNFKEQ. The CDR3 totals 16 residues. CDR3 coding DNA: TGTGCCAGCAGCAAAACGGGGGGATCTAACACCGGGGAGCTGTTTTTT. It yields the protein CASSKTGGSNTGELFF.

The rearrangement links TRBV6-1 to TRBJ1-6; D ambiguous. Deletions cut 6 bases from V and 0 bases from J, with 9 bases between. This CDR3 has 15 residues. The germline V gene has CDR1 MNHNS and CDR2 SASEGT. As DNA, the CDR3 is TGTGCCAGCAGGGAGGTTATCTCCTATAATTCACCCCTCCACTTT. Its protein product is CASREVISYNSPLHF.

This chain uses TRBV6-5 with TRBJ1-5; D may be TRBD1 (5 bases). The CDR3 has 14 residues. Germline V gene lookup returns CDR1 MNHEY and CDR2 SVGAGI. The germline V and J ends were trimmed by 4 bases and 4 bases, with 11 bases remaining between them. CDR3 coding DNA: TGTGCCAGCAGTTTCCAGGGAGAAAATCAGCCCCAGCATTTT. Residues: CASSFQGENQPQHF.

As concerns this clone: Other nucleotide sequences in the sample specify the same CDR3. The CDR3 loop is CASSRGQSYEQYF. DNA of the CDR3: TGTGCCAGCAGTCGCGGACAGTCCTACGAGCAGTACTTC. V usage is TRBV6-6 and J usage is TRBJ2-7; maybe TRBD1 (6 bases). CDR3 length: 13 amino acids. The V end was cut by 5 bases, the J end by 1 base, with 9 bases between. Per germline, CDR1 MNHNY and CDR2 SVGAGI (reference sequence).